This T cell receptor (beta chain) was recovered during a study of blood T cell repertoires in COVID-19. Overall study context: Whether acute or convalescent, the COVID-19 samples came from the United States, Italy and Spain.

The CDR3 is 13 residues long. Germline V gene data show CDR1 as LNHNV and CDR2 as YYDKDF (reference sequence). Trimming took 2 bases from V and 8 from J, leaving 9 bases between them. Original handling: How many nucleated cells were present was estimated from reference gene primer amplification. Produced via immunoSEQ multiplex PCR; TCRdb's table is partial and in-frame only. That table is the source of V, J and clone size, and D and trimming were worked out from the DNA. The sample includes around 200,000 clones, around four fifths of them seen just once. The sequencing sample was made of peripheral blood. This chain joins TRBV15 and TRBJ1-4; D unclear. This clonotype originated in a man aged 45 to 65 with active or convalescent COVID-19. CDR3 sequence reads: CATSRSTDEKLFF. The DNA of the CDR3 is TGTGCCACCAGCAGAAGCACAGACGAAAAACTGTTTTTT.